Listed here are 32 T cell receptor beta chains from one sample, sequenced in a study of a mutant IDH1 vaccine in newly diagnosed glioma. The antigens for these receptors are not known. This sample's time point: week 35, safety follow-up. Topical imiquimod accompanied each vaccine dose, which consisted of 300 ug of mutant IDH1 20-mer peptide. TCRdb keeps only in-frame clones here, not all; method: immunoSEQ multiplex PCR. This table has under 50,000 clones, around 89% appearing once. Sequenced material: PBMCs, taken from a glioma patient whose treatment included an IDH1 peptide vaccine. These TCRs come from a woman in her 40s with glioma.

The chain couples TRBV5-6 to TRBJ1-5; D gene ambiguous. This CDR3 has 15 amino acids. Germline values: CDR1 SGHDT, CDR2 YYEEEE. Trimming removed 4 bases from V and 0 bases from J, with 11 bases in between. The DNA for the CDR3 is TGTGCCAGCAGCCGGAGTTCTTATAGCAATCAGCCCCAGCATTTT. Translation: CASSRSSYSNQPQHF. Complete variable domain (other parts from reference TRBV5-6 and TRBJ1-5): DAGVTQSPTHLIKTRGQQVTLRCSPKSGHDTVSWYQQALGQGPQFIFQYYEEEERQRGNFPDRFSGHQFPNYSSELNVNALLLGDSALYLCASSRSSYSNQPQHFGDGTRLSIL.

The rearrangement joins TRBV9 to TRBJ1-6; possibly TRBD1 for D (6 bases). Germline CDR1 reads SGDLS; CDR2 reads YYNGEE. Trimming left V 3 bases short and J 2 bases short, with 12 bases between. The CDR3 covers 16 residues. The CDR3 bases are TGTGCCAGCAGCGCGGGGCAGGGGCCCTATAATTCACCCCTCCACTTT. Translated: CASSAGQGPYNSPLHF.

This chain uses TRBV5-1 with TRBJ1-1; tentative D call: TRBD1 (5 bases). Germline lookup yields CDR1 SGHRS and CDR2 YFSETQ. The length of the CDR3 is 16 residues. The V end was cut by 0 bases, the J end by 0 bases, with 12 bases between. The CDR3 reads CASSLGQGTLNTEAFF. The CDR3 DNA sequence: TGCGCCAGCAGCTTGGGTCAGGGAACTCTGAACACTGAAGCTTTCTTT.

This clone appeared a single time. This chain joins TRBV2 and TRBJ2-7, with D perhaps TRBD1 or TRBD2 (5 bases each). Per germline, CDR1 SNHLY and CDR2 FYNNEI. The V end was cut by 10 bases, the J end by 2 bases, with 18 bases between. This CDR3 is 14 amino acids long. The CDR3 protein is CATSLGTDAYEQYF. The CDR3 DNA reads as TGTGCCACAAGCCTGGGGACGGATGCCTACGAGCAGTACTTC.

The chain carries TRBV4-1 and TRBJ2-3; 11 positions match TRBD2. V lost 0 bases to trimming and J lost 1 base; unmatched junction nucleotides: 15. The CDR3 is 21 residues long. Germline CDR1 MGHRA, CDR2 YSYEKL. The CDR3 region is CASSQEKVSGRARLGTDTQYF. Here the CDR3 DNA reads TGCGCCAGCAGCCAAGAAAAGGTTAGCGGGAGGGCCAGGTTAGGCACAGATACGCAGTATTTT.

The rearrangement links TRBV27 to TRBJ2-7; TRBD2 might be the D (6 bases). This CDR3 contains 15 residues. Trimming left V 2 bases short and J 2 bases short, with 13 bases between. The germline V gene encodes CDR1 MNHEY and CDR2 SMNVEV (reference sequence). CDR3 amino acids: CASSLVGGKPYEQYF. In DNA, the CDR3 is TGTGCCAGCAGTTTAGTAGGAGGGAAGCCCTACGAGCAGTACTTC.

The chain carries TRBV4-2 and TRBJ1-2, with TRBD1 matching 7 bases. CDR3 length: 15 amino acids. J lost 0 bases, V lost 2 bases, and 3 bases had no gene match. Germline V gene sequence: CDR1 LGHNA, CDR2 YNFKEQ. The CDR3 spells CASSQQGGSNYGYTF. DNA for the CDR3: TGTGCCAGCAGCCAACAGGGGGGTTCTAACTATGGCTACACCTTC.

The CDR3 spells CASDGGGELFF. The CDR3 DNA reads as TGTGCCAGTGACGGAGGCGGGGAGCTGTTTTTT. The rearrangement uses TRBV25-1 and TRBJ2-2; TRBD2 is a possible D gene (5 bases). Germline CDR1 MGHDK, CDR2 SYGVNS. The CDR3 runs 11 residues. Trimming stripped 9 bases from V and 7 bases from J, with 9 bases between.

The genes are TRBV5-6 and TRBJ1-6; 7 bases match TRBD1. CDR1 is SGHDT, CDR2 YYEEEE, per germline. With V trimmed by 0 bases and J by 6 bases, 3 bases remained unmatched. This CDR3 has 15 amino acids. CDR3 residues: CASSLGQGSNSPLHF. Written as DNA, the CDR3 is TGTGCCAGCAGCTTGGGACAGGGCTCTAATTCACCCCTCCACTTT.

The rearrangement joins TRBV5-6 to TRBJ2-1; 8 bases match TRBD1. This CDR3 comprises 13 residues. The ends lost 4 bases at V and 6 bases at J; junction bases unmatched: 3. Germline lookup yields CDR1 SGHDT and CDR2 YYEEEE. CDR3 in amino acids: CASSTTGVNEQFF. CDR3 nucleotides: TGTGCCAGCAGCACGACAGGGGTCAATGAGCAGTTCTTC.

The chain employs TRBV5-1 and TRBJ2-2; D not resolved. The ends were cut back, 4 bases at V and 9 bases at J, with 16 bases in the middle. CDR3 length: 14 amino acids. In germline, CDR1 is SGHRS, CDR2 YFSETQ. This CDR3 reads CASSPSPAPRELFF. CDR3 nucleotide sequence: TGCGCCAGCAGCCCGAGCCCGGCGCCCCGGGAGCTGTTTTTT.

The CDR3 reads CASSLAVGLTYGYTF. Written as DNA, the CDR3 is TGCGCCAGCAGCTTGGCAGTGGGCCTCACCTATGGCTACACCTTC. This sequence joins TRBV5-1 and TRBJ1-2; D is ambiguous. The length of the CDR3 is 15 residues. In germline, CDR1 is SGHRS, CDR2 YFSETQ. Trimming took off 0 bases at V and 4 bases at J, with 13 bases between the two ends.

The chain has TRBV5-1 and TRBJ2-7; D is possibly TRBD2 (6 bases). Deletions cut 0 bases from V and 1 base from J, with 14 bases between. The CDR3 consists of 16 residues. Germline V gives CDR1 SGHRS, CDR2 YFSETQ. CDR3 bases: TGCGCCAGCAGCTTGGCCCAGGGAGGATTTTCCTACGAGCAGTACTTC. Protein: CASSLAQGGFSYEQYF.

The chain is built from TRBV5-1 and TRBJ1-5; TRBD1 might be the D (6 bases). The CDR3 has 15 amino acids. V shed 4 bases and J shed 2 bases, with 13 bases lying between them. CDR1 and CDR2 from the germline V gene are SGHRS and YFSETQ. This CDR3 reads CASSPTGSGNQPQHF. CDR3 coding DNA: TGCGCCAGCAGCCCGACAGGTTCGGGCAATCAGCCCCAGCATTTT.

This clone was observed a handful of times. The CDR3 protein is CASSSGAVYEQYF. The CDR3 DNA follows: TGTGCCAGCAGTTCAGGGGCGGTCTACGAGCAGTACTTC. The chain combines TRBV28 with TRBJ2-7; a weak D match, TRBD1 (6 bases). V gave up 4 bases and J gave up 3 bases, with 10 bases separating them. The CDR3 is 13 amino acids. Germline CDR1 is MDHEN and CDR2 is SYDVKM.

The rearrangement uses TRBV7-3 and TRBJ2-1; tentative D call: TRBD2 (6 bases). CDR3 length: 15 residues. V was pared by 0 bases and J by 6 bases, with 12 bases between. Germline-derived CDR1 and CDR2 are SGHTA and FQGTGA. CDR3 DNA: TGTGCCAGCAGCTTAACATGGGGACTGTTCAATGAGCAGTTCTTC. Residues: CASSLTWGLFNEQFF. Drawing the rest from reference TRBV7-3 and TRBJ2-1, the complete variable domain is GAGVSQTPSNKVTEKGKYVELRCDPISGHTALYWYRQSLGQGPEFLIYFQGTGAADDSGLPNDRFFAVRPEGSVSTLKIQRTERGDSAVYLCASSLTWGLFNEQFFGPGTRLTVL.

Here the CDR3 DNA reads TGTGCCAGCTCCGGGGCAGGGCCGACCGTCGAGCAGTACTTC. Protein: CASSGAGPTVEQYF. The chain joins TRBV21-1 to TRBJ2-7. TRBV21-1 is termed a pseudogene. The CDR3 has 14 residues.

J is TRBJ2-7 and V is TRBV7-9, with 8 bases matching TRBD2. The CDR3 covers 17 residues. Germline V lookup: CDR1 SEHNR, CDR2 FQNEAQ (reference sequence). V dropped 1 base and J dropped 2; count of bases not matched to a gene: 10. For the CDR3, the DNA is TGTGCCAGCAGCTTAGGGAAAGCGGGGGCTTTGACCTACGAGCAGTACTTC. It codes for CASSLGKAGALTYEQYF. Using reference TRBV7-9 and TRBJ2-7 for the parts outside the CDR3, the full variable domain is DTGVSQNPRHKITKRGQNVTFRCDPISEHNRLYWYRQTLGQGPEFLTYFQNEAQLEKSRLLSDRFSAERPKGSFSTLEIQRTEQGDSAMYLCASSLGKAGALTYEQYFGPGTRLTVT.

The V and J genes are TRBV5-1 and TRBJ2-2; the match to TRBD2 covers 11 bases. Germline CDR1 and CDR2: SGHRS and YFSETQ. This CDR3 is built from 18 residues. V lost 0 bases and J lost 4; bases outside the gene matches: 8. The CDR3 DNA is TGCGCCAGCAGCTTGGTTCAGCTAGCGGGAGGTGTCACCGGGGAGCTGTTTTTT. It codes for CASSLVQLAGGVTGELFF.

In its sample, this clone was seen a few times. The chain is built from TRBV7-9 and TRBJ1-1; D not resolved. The CDR3 is made up of 13 amino acids. Germline CDR1 SEHNR, CDR2 FQNEAQ (reference sequence). Trimming removed 2 bases at V and 1 base at J, with 5 bases between. The CDR3 coding sequence is TGTGCCAGCAGCTTATACCAGAACACTGAAGCTTTCTTT. Protein product: CASSLYQNTEAFF.

The gene calls are TRBV19 and TRBJ2-7; 8 bases align to TRBD2. The junction had 8 bases not matched to a gene; V was cut back by 2 bases and J by 2 bases. The CDR3 has 16 residues. From germline, CDR1 is LNHDA and CDR2 SQIVND (reference sequence). CDR3 sequence (DNA): TGTGCCAGTAGTATACAGGCCACTAGCGGCACCTACGAGCAGTACTTC. It encodes CASSIQATSGTYEQYF.

V gene TRBV19 combines with J gene TRBJ1-5; 7 positions match TRBD1. Germline V gene data show CDR1 as LNHDA and CDR2 as SQIVND (reference sequence). The CDR3 runs to 14 residues. Trimming removed 3 bases from V and 6 bases from J; junction bases left unmatched: 5. The CDR3 spells CASSMMTGSQPQHF. For the CDR3, the DNA is TGTGCCAGTAGTATGATGACAGGGTCTCAGCCCCAGCATTTT.

The chain uses TRBV10-3 and TRBJ1-2; TRBD1 matches 7 bases. The CDR3 spans 14 residues. The V and J ends lost 8 bases and 8 bases, in that order; junction bases with no gene match: 14. Germline lookup yields CDR1 ENHRY and CDR2 SYGVKD. CDR3 coding DNA: TGTGCCATCGGCCAGGGGGAAGGGGCCTACGGCTACACCTTC. Translated: CAIGQGEGAYGYTF.

The chain has TRBV6-1 and TRBJ1-1, with D perhaps matching TRBD1 (6 bases). Germline CDR1 MNHNS, CDR2 SASEGT. Trimming took off 4 bases at V and 4 bases at J, with 13 bases between the two ends. The CDR3 extends over 14 amino acids. The CDR3 here is CASSGFQGFTEAFF. Written as DNA, the CDR3 is TGTGCCAGCAGTGGTTTTCAGGGGTTCACTGAAGCTTTCTTT.

The chain carries TRBV4-1 and TRBJ1-5; 7 nucleotides line up with TRBD1. The V gene end was trimmed by 3 bases and the J gene end by 2 bases; junction bases not matched to a gene: 4. Per germline, CDR1 MGHRA and CDR2 YSYEKL. The CDR3 extends over 15 amino acids. CDR3 in DNA: TGCGCCAGCAGCCAGGAGGGGGCACGCAATCAGCCCCAGCATTTT. As protein: CASSQEGARNQPQHF.

J is TRBJ1-1 and V is TRBV19; weak D call: TRBD1 (5 bases). The CDR3 totals 13 residues. V shed 10 bases and J shed 4 bases, with 16 bases lying between them. Germline CDR1 LNHDA, CDR2 SQIVND (reference sequence). CDR3 DNA sequence: TGTGCCATTGGAGGGGAGGAGAGCACTGAAGCTTTCTTT. This sequence encodes CAIGGEESTEAFF.

This chain joins TRBV4-1 and TRBJ1-3; D might be TRBD1 (5 bases). The CDR3 is 18 amino acids. V gave up 1 base and J gave up 1 base, with 17 bases separating them. The germline V gene has CDR1 MGHRA and CDR2 YSYEKL. As DNA, the CDR3 is TGCGCCAGCAGCCAAGTTAGGAGGGGAACAGAGTCTGGAAACACCATATATTTT. Protein product: CASSQVRRGTESGNTIYF.

This chain links TRBV4-3 with TRBJ1-5, with 8 nucleotides matching TRBD1. Germline-derived CDR1 and CDR2 are LGHNA and YSLEER. Trimming removed 3 bases from V and 5 bases from J; junction bases left unmatched: 3. The CDR3 length is 14 residues. The CDR3 DNA follows: TGCGCCAGCAGCCAGGGGACAGGAGATCAGCCCCAGCATTTT. Translation: CASSQGTGDQPQHF.

Only one count was recorded for this clone. The genes are TRBV7-8 and TRBJ1-5; 10 nucleotides align to TRBD1. CDR1 SGHVS and CDR2 FQNEAQ come from the germline V gene. Losses at the gene ends were 1 base for V and 5 bases for J; bases not matched to a gene: 5. The CDR3 has 16 residues. The CDR3 nucleotides are TGTGCCAGCAGCTTAGATCCGGGACAGGGGTATCAGCCCCAGCATTTT. Translation: CASSLDPGQGYQPQHF.

The chain is built from TRBV27 and TRBJ2-3; 7 positions agree with TRBD2. The V gene's germline CDR1 is MNHEY and CDR2 SMNVEV (reference sequence). The CDR3 has 15 amino acids. The junction had 7 bases not matched to a gene; V was cut back by 5 bases and J by 2 bases. The CDR3, as DNA: TGTGCCAGCAGTCAGCTAGCGGAATTCACAGATACGCAGTATTTT. Translated: CASSQLAEFTDTQYF.

The V gene is TRBV5-6, the J gene TRBJ1-4; 8 nucleotides line up with TRBD1. Germline V CDR1 and CDR2: SGHDT, YYEEEE. The CDR3 is made up of 14 amino acids. V lost 5 bases to trimming and J lost 8 bases; unmatched junction nucleotides: 8. CDR3 sequence (DNA): TGTGCCAGCAGTCAGGGGGCCAATGGGGAAAAACTGTTTTTT. Translation gives CASSQGANGEKLFF.

This clone has a single count. The chain joins TRBV25-1 to TRBJ1-4, with D hard to call. The CDR3 is 15 residues long. The ends were cut back, 6 bases at V and 8 bases at J, with 19 bases in the middle. Germline CDR1 MGHDK, CDR2 SYGVNS. This CDR3 is CASSIRTRVGEKLFF. Here the CDR3 DNA reads TGTGCCAGCAGCATCCGGACCCGGGTCGGAGAAAAACTGTTTTTT.